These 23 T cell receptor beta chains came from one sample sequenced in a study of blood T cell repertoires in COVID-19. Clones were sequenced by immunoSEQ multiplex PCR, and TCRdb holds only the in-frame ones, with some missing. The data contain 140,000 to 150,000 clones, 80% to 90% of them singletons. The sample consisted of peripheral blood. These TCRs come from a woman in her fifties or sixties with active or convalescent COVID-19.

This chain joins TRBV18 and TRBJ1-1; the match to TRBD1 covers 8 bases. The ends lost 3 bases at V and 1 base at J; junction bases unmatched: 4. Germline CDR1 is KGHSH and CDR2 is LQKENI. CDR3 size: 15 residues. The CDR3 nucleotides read TGTGCCAGCTCACCGACAGGGGCGAAGAACACTGAAGCTTTCTTT. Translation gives CASSPTGAKNTEAFF.

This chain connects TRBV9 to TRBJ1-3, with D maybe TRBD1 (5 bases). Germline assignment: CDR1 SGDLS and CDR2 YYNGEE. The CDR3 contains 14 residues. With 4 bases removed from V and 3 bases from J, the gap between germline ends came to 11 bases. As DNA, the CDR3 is TGTGCCAGCAGCAGGGTAGGGGTTGGAAACACCATATATTTT. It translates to CASSRVGVGNTIYF.

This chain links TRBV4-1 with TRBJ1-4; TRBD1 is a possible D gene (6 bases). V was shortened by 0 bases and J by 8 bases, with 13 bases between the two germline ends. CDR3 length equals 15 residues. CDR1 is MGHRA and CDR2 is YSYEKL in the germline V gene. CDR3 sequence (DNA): TGCGCCAGCAGCCAAGATCGGCTCGACAGGGAAAAACTGTTTTTT. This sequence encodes CASSQDRLDREKLFF.

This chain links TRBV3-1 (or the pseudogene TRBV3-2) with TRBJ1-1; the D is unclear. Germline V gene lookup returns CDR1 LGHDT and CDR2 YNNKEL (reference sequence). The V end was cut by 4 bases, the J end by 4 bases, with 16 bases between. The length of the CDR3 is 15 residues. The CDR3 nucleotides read TGTGCCAGCAGCCCCCAAGGTCGGCGGTTCACTGAAGCTTTCTTT. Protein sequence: CASSPQGRRFTEAFF.

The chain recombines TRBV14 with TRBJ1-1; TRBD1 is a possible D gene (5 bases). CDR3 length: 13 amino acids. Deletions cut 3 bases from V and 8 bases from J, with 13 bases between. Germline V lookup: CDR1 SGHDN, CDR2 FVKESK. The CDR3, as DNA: TGTGCCAGCAGCCAGTCTACAGGAGGGGAAGCTTTCTTT. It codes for CASSQSTGGEAFF.

The chain's CDR3 is CASSIDTGQETQYF. CDR3 coding DNA: TGTGCCAGTAGTATAGATACGGGGCAAGAGACCCAGTACTTC. The chain employs TRBV19 and TRBJ2-5; maybe TRBD2 (5 bases). Germline V lookup: CDR1 LNHDA, CDR2 SQIVND (reference sequence). The V end lost 0 bases, the J end lost 2 bases, and 7 bases lay between the germline ends. This CDR3 is built from 14 residues.

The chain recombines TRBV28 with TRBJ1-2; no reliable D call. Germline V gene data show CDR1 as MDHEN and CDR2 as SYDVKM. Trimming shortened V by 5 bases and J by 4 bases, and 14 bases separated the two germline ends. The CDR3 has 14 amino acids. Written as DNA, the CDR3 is TGTGCCAGCAGTACCACGGGTCAGTTCTATGGCTACACCTTC. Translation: CASSTTGQFYGYTF.

The DNA of the CDR3 is TGTGCCAGCAGCCCCGGGACTAGCGGTCCTGGGGAGACCCAGTACTTC. Its protein is CASSPGTSGPGETQYF. The chain is built from TRBV5-4 and TRBJ2-5; 11 positions match TRBD2. Germline values: CDR1 SGHNT, CDR2 YYREEE (reference sequence). CDR3 length: 16 residues. With V trimmed by 4 bases and J by 5 bases, 10 bases remained unmatched. Full variable domain (remainder filled in from reference TRBV5-4 and TRBJ2-5): ETGVTQSPTHLIKTRGQQVTLRCSSQSGHNTVSWYQQALGQGPQFIFQYYREEENGRGNFPPRFSGLQFPNYSSELNVNALELDDSALYLCASSPGTSGPGETQYFGPGTRLLVL.

The CDR3 bases are TGTGCCAGCAGTCAGGTTGGAGGGGGCACAGATACGCAGTATTTT. Its translation is CASSQVGGGTDTQYF. The chain employs TRBV27 and TRBJ2-3, with D perhaps TRBD2 (6 bases). CDR1 and CDR2 (germline): MNHEY, SMNVEV (reference sequence). This CDR3 has 15 residues. With 5 bases removed from V and 1 base from J, the gap between germline ends came to 13 bases.

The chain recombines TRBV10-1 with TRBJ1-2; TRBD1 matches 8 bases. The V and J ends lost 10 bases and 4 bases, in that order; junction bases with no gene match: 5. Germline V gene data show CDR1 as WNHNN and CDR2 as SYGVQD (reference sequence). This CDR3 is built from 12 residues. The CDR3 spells CAKKGQVYGYTF. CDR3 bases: TGCGCCAAAAAGGGACAGGTCTATGGCTACACCTTC.

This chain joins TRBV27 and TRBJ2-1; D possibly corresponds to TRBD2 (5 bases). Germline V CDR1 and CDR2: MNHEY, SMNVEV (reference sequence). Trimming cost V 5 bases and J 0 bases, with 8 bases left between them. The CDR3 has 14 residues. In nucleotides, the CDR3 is TGTGCCAGCAGTACCCGGGACTCCTACAATGAGCAGTTCTTC. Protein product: CASSTRDSYNEQFF.

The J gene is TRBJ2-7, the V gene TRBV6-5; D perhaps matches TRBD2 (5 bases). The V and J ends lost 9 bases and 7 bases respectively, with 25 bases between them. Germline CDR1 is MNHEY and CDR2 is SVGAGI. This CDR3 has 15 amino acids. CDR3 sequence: CASRRSNYQDGEQYF. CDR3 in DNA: TGTGCCAGTAGGAGGTCGAACTATCAAGACGGGGAGCAGTACTTC.

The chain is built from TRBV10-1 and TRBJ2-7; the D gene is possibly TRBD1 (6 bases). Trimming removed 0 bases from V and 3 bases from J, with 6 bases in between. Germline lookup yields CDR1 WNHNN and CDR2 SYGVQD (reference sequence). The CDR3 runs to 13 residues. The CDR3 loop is CASSESDSYEQYF. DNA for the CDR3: TGCGCCAGCAGTGAGTCGGACAGCTACGAGCAGTACTTC.

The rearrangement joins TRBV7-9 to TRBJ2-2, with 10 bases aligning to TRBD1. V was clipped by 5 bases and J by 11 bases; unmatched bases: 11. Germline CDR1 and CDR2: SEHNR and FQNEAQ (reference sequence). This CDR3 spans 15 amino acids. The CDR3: CASSRSDRGPFELFF. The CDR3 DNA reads TGTGCCAGCAGCCGGAGCGACAGGGGGCCCTTTGAGCTGTTTTTT.

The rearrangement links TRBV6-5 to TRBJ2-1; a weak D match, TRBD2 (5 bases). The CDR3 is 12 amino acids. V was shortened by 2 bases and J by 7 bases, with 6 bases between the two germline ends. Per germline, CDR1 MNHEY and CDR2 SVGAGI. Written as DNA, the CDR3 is TGTGCCAGCAGTTACGGCGGGAATGAGCAGTTCTTC. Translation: CASSYGGNEQFF.

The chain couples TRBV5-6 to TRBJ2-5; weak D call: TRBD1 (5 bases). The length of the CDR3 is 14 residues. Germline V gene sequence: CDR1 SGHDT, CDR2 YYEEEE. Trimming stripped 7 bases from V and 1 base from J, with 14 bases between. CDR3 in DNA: TGTGCCAGCTTAGACAGCTTGACCCAAGAGACCCAGTACTTC. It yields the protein CASLDSLTQETQYF.

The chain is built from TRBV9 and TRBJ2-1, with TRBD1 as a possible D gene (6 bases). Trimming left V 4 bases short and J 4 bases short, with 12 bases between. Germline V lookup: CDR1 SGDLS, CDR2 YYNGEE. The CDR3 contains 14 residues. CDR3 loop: CASSPRDNYNEQFF. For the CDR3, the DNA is TGTGCCAGCAGCCCCCGGGACAATTACAATGAGCAGTTCTTC.

The CDR3 coding sequence is TGTGCCAGCAGCCATCTCACCCTGGGACAGGGGGAGCGGGGCTACACCTTC. Its protein is CASSHLTLGQGERGYTF. V usage is TRBV4-2 and J usage is TRBJ1-2; TRBD1 matches at 11 bases. The CDR3 sequence is 17 residues long. Germline CDR1 is LGHNA and CDR2 is YNFKEQ. The V and J ends lost 3 bases and 8 bases, in that order; junction bases with no gene match: 14.

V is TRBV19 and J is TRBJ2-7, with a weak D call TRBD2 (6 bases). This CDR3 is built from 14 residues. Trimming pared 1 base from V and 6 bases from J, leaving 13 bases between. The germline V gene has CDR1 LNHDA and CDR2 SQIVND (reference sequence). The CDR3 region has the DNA TGTGCCAGTAGTATAGTTAACGGGGGAAGCGAGCAGTACTTC. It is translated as CASSIVNGGSEQYF.

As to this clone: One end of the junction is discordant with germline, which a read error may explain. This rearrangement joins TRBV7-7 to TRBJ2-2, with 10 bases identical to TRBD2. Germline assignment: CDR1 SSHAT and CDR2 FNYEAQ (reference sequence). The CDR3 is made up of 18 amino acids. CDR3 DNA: TGTGCTAGCAGCTTAGGATTAGCGGGAGGCGCGAACACCGGGGAGCTGTTTTTT. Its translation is CASSLGLAGGANTGELFF.

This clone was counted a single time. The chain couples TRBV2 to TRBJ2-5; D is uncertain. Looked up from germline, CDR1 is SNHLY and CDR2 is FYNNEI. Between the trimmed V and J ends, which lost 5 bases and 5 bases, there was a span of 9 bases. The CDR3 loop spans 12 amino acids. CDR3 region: CASSRVGETQYF. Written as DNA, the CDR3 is TGTGCCAGCAGTCGGGTTGGGGAGACCCAGTACTTC.

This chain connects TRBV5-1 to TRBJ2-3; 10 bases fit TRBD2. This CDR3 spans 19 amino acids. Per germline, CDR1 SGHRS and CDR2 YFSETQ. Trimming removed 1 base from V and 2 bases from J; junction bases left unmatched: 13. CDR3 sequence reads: CASSLYGLAGDGPTDTQYF. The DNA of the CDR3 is TGCGCCAGCAGCTTGTATGGGCTAGCGGGAGACGGCCCCACAGATACGCAGTATTTT.

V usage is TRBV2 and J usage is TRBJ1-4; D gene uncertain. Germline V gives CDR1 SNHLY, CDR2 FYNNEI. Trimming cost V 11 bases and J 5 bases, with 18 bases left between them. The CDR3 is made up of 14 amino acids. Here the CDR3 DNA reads TGTGCCGGTTCCAGGTGGCCCGAGAATGAAAAACTGTTTTTT. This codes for CAGSRWPENEKLFF.